These 25 T cell receptor beta chains came from one sample sequenced in a study of graft-versus-host responses after intestinal transplantation listed by TCRdb under 2021. No antigen has been assigned to these receptors. The library was produced with the immunoSEQ multiplex PCR assay. As stored in TCRdb, this immuneACCESS dataset retains in-frame rearrangements with V and J assigned. A fraction of the clones does not appear; measured against another copy, unresolved V genes explain less than half of the discrepancy, and the remainder lacks a known reason. In this sample the table shows 80,000 to 100,000 clones, around 90% of which occur a single time. Roughly 0.099% of the sample rests with the top ten. What the time point label conveys for this sample: cells obtained before transplantation from donor or recipient. Source: unstimulated CD4+ T cells sorted from spleen or lymph node cells, taken before intestinal transplant. These receptors came from a human donor who received an intestinal transplant.

V gene TRBV14 combines with J gene TRBJ1-3; unclear D gene. Germline assignment: CDR1 SGHDN and CDR2 FVKESK. V shed 1 base and J shed 3 bases, with 13 bases lying between them. This CDR3 comprises 16 residues. CDR3 protein: CASSQVLLRDGNTIYF. The CDR3 DNA reads TGTGCCAGCAGCCAAGTCCTACTGAGAGATGGAAACACCATATATTTT.

This clone was detected a few times. This chain joins TRBV7-9 and TRBJ1-6; TRBD1 matches 9 bases. The V gene's germline CDR1 is SEHNR and CDR2 FQNEAQ (reference sequence). The V and J ends lost 5 bases and 7 bases, in that order; junction bases with no gene match: 9. The CDR3 consists of 16 residues. CDR3 region: CASSPGTGTLNSPLHF. DNA of the CDR3: TGTGCCAGCAGCCCCGGGACAGGGACTTTGAATTCACCCCTCCACTTT.

This chain connects TRBV10-2 to TRBJ1-2, with D perhaps matching TRBD1 (6 bases). In germline, CDR1 is WSHSY, CDR2 SAAADI. This CDR3 comprises 14 residues. V was clipped by 4 bases and J by 2 bases, with 11 bases between them. This CDR3 reads CASSVGTPNYGYTF. Here the CDR3 DNA reads TGCGCCAGCAGTGTGGGGACACCAAACTATGGCTACACCTTC.

The chain combines TRBV18 with TRBJ2-3; TRBD2 is a possible D gene (6 bases). CDR1 and CDR2 (germline): KGHSH, LQKENI. Trimming stripped 3 bases from V and 4 bases from J, with 11 bases between. The CDR3 covers 14 residues. CDR3 sequence (DNA): TGTGCCAGCTCACCCGGGACTTCCCCAGATACGCAGTATTTT. This codes for CASSPGTSPDTQYF. Based on the CDR3 plus reference TRBV18 and TRBJ2-3, the full variable domain is NAGVMQNPRHLVRRRGQEARLRCSPMKGHSHVYWYRQLPEEGLKFMVYLQKENIIDESGMPKERFSAEFPKEGPSILRIQQVVRGDSAAYFCASSPGTSPDTQYFGPGTRLTVL.

V usage is TRBV19 and J usage is TRBJ2-1, with D perhaps TRBD1 (5 bases). CDR1 and CDR2 (germline): LNHDA, SQIVND (reference sequence). Trimming cost V 3 bases and J 5 bases, with 11 bases left between them. The CDR3 extends over 14 amino acids. The CDR3 protein is CASSMGLPDNEQFF. The CDR3 DNA sequence: TGTGCCAGTAGTATGGGGCTACCCGACAATGAGCAGTTCTTC.

The rearrangement uses TRBV5-6 and TRBJ1-2; D call uncertain. Trimming shortened V by 0 bases and J by 2 bases, and 8 bases separated the two germline ends. Germline V CDR1 and CDR2: SGHDT, YYEEEE. This CDR3 is 14 amino acids long. CDR3 coding DNA: TGTGCCAGCAGCTTGGCGTGGGCCAACTATGGCTACACCTTC. This encodes CASSLAWANYGYTF.

This clone was recorded once. At one boundary the junction diverges from the germline segment, which might be a read error. The chain links TRBV6-1 to TRBJ2-7; D possibly corresponds to TRBD1 (5 bases). The germline CDR1 and CDR2 sequences are MNHNS and SASEGT. This CDR3 region has 11 residues. The CDR3 loop is CASSEAPKGNF. In DNA form, the CDR3 reads TGTGCCAGCAGTGAAGCCCCCAAGGGGAACTTC.

This chain links TRBV7-2 with TRBJ1-6; 7 nucleotides line up with TRBD1. After removal of 0 bases from V and 10 bases from J, the junction contained 6 bases not matched to a gene. The CDR3 spans 15 residues. Germline V gene lookup returns CDR1 SGHTA and CDR2 FQGNSA. Here the CDR3 reads CASSLARGLGSPLHF. The DNA of the CDR3 is TGTGCCAGCAGCTTAGCAAGGGGGCTGGGCTCACCCCTCCACTTT.

The V and J genes are TRBV9 and TRBJ2-2; possibly TRBD1 for D (5 bases). V was pared by 5 bases and J by 1 base, with 6 bases between. The germline CDR1 and CDR2 sequences are SGDLS and YYNGEE. CDR3 length: 13 residues. The CDR3 nucleotides are TGTGCCAGCAGTACAGGGAACACCGGGGAGCTGTTTTTT. This translates into CASSTGNTGELFF.

The J gene is TRBJ2-7, the V gene TRBV7-6, with a weak D call TRBD1 (5 bases). CDR1 and CDR2 (germline): SGHVS, FNYEAQ. The CDR3 loop spans 15 amino acids. Trimming removed 5 bases at V and 3 bases at J, with 17 bases between. The CDR3 sequence: CASSLQTHRGYEQYF. The CDR3, as DNA: TGTGCCAGCAGCCTACAGACACATAGGGGCTACGAGCAGTACTTC.

CDR3 DNA: TGTGCCAGCAGCGCAGGGGGTCCCAATGAGCAGTTCTTC. Amino acid sequence: CASSAGGPNEQFF. J is TRBJ2-1 and V is TRBV6-1, with 7 positions matching TRBD1. Germline V CDR1 and CDR2: MNHNS, SASEGT. V lost 6 bases to trimming and J lost 6 bases; unmatched junction nucleotides: 5. The CDR3 extends over 13 amino acids.

The CDR3 reads CASSRQVNTGELFF. CDR3 coding DNA: TGTGCCAGCAGCCGACAGGTGAACACCGGGGAGCTGTTTTTT. The gene calls are TRBV7-3 and TRBJ2-2; D may be TRBD1 (6 bases). The germline gives CDR1 SGHTA, CDR2 FQGTGA. V was cut by 5 bases and J by 1 base, with 8 bases left in between. The CDR3 totals 14 residues.

The rearrangement uses TRBV7-9 and TRBJ2-5, with a possible D match to TRBD2 (7 bases). Germline V gene sequence: CDR1 SEHNR, CDR2 FQNEAQ (reference sequence). The CDR3 extends over 14 amino acids. Deletions cut 2 bases from V and 4 bases from J, with 11 bases between. The CDR3 spells CASSLRGGGETQYF. CDR3 nucleotide sequence: TGTGCCAGCAGCTTACGGGGAGGGGGAGAGACCCAGTACTTC.

This sequence joins TRBV4-1 and TRBJ1-1; D is undetermined. V was pared by 1 base and J by 0 bases, with 6 bases between. The CDR3 covers 14 residues. From germline, CDR1 is MGHRA and CDR2 YSYEKL. Written as DNA, the CDR3 is TGCGCCAGCAGCCAAGCCCGGGTGAACACTGAAGCTTTCTTT. Its translation is CASSQARVNTEAFF.

The J gene is TRBJ1-2, the V gene TRBV11-3; TRBD1 matches at 8 bases. The CDR3 is made up of 12 amino acids. The junction had 3 bases not matched to a gene; V was cut back by 8 bases and J by 4 bases. Germline loops: CDR1 SGHNT, CDR2 YENEEA. Here the CDR3 reads CASGQGGYGYTF. DNA for the CDR3: TGTGCCAGCGGACAGGGCGGCTATGGCTACACCTTC.

The chain uses TRBV10-1 and TRBJ2-5; TRBD1 matches at 10 bases. The end of the DNA fits TRBJ2-7 better, so the J call may be wrong. This CDR3 spans 15 amino acids. CDR1 is WNHNN and CDR2 is SYGVQD in the germline V gene (reference sequence). The CDR3 sequence is CASSPAGQGSYEQYF. In DNA, the CDR3 is TGCGCCAGCAGTCCCGCGGGACAGGGGAGCTACGAGCAGTACTTC.

This chain connects TRBV7-9 to TRBJ2-2, with TRBD1 identical over 9 bases. Germline V gives CDR1 SEHNR, CDR2 FQNEAQ (reference sequence). CDR3 length equals 16 residues. V was clipped by 0 bases and J by 4 bases; unmatched bases: 3. The chain's CDR3 is CASSLARGQGTGELFF. CDR3 in DNA: TGTGCCAGCAGCTTAGCGAGGGGACAGGGCACCGGGGAGCTGTTTTTT.

The chain couples TRBV21-1 to TRBJ2-2; TRBD1, the table's D call, was not compared with the DNA. TRBV21-1 is a known pseudogene. CDR3 length: 15 amino acids. The CDR3 region is CASSKEWGNTGELFF. The CDR3 DNA reads TGTGCCAGCAGCAAAGAGTGGGGCAACACCGGGGAGCTGTTTTTT.

The V gene is TRBV27, the J gene TRBJ2-2; tentative D call: TRBD1 (6 bases). The germline V gene encodes CDR1 MNHEY and CDR2 SMNVEV (reference sequence). The CDR3 has 15 amino acids. V lost 7 bases, J lost 0 bases, and 12 bases lay in between. The CDR3 DNA reads as TGTGCCAGCACCCAGGGGCATACGAACACCGGGGAGCTGTTTTTT. Amino acid sequence: CASTQGHTNTGELFF.

The V and J genes are TRBV19 and TRBJ2-1; TRBD2 aligns across 14 bases. V lost 5 bases to trimming and J lost 6 bases; unmatched junction nucleotides: 0. The germline gives CDR1 LNHDA, CDR2 SQIVND (reference sequence). The CDR3 contains 14 residues. CDR3 sequence: CASSGLAGGNEQFF. The CDR3 region has the DNA TGTGCCAGTAGTGGACTAGCGGGGGGCAATGAGCAGTTCTTC.

This clone turned up a few times. The chain recombines TRBV10-1 with TRBJ1-6; possible D gene TRBD1, 5 bases. The V and J ends lost 5 bases and 10 bases respectively, with 12 bases between them. In germline, CDR1 is WNHNN, CDR2 SYGVQD (reference sequence). This CDR3 contains 13 residues. The CDR3 DNA reads as TGCGCCAGCAGTAGCAGGGTTGGATCACCCCTCCACTTT. Protein: CASSSRVGSPLHF.

The chain employs TRBV4-1 and TRBJ1-1, with unresolved D. Trimming took 3 bases from V and 1 from J, leaving 3 bases between them. CDR3 length: 12 residues. The germline gives CDR1 MGHRA, CDR2 YSYEKL. CDR3 loop: CASSHSNTEAFF. The DNA for the CDR3 is TGCGCCAGCAGCCACTCGAACACTGAAGCTTTCTTT.

The V gene is TRBV9, the J gene TRBJ2-7; D ambiguous. Per the germline V gene, CDR1 is SGDLS and CDR2 is YYNGEE. The germline V and J ends were trimmed by 1 base and 4 bases, with 15 bases remaining between them. The CDR3 contains 15 residues. The DNA of the CDR3 is TGTGCCAGCAGCGTAATGGCAGTACCCTTTTACGAGCAGTACTTC. This gives the protein CASSVMAVPFYEQYF.

Only one count was recorded for this clone. The chain combines TRBV5-1 with TRBJ1-2; TRBD1 might be the D (6 bases). Per the germline V gene, CDR1 is SGHRS and CDR2 is YFSETQ. The CDR3 is 14 amino acids. V was trimmed by 6 bases and J by 2 bases, leaving 14 bases between them. The CDR3 loop reads CASNHGTRNYGYTF. CDR3 nucleotides: TGCGCCAGCAACCATGGGACACGGAACTATGGCTACACCTTC.

This clone was observed a single time. The gene calls are TRBV9 and TRBJ1-2; D remains ambiguous. CDR1 is SGDLS, CDR2 YYNGEE, per germline. Trimming left V 5 bases short and J 8 bases short, with 13 bases between. The CDR3 spans 12 residues. The CDR3 sequence: CASSERESGYTF. The CDR3 DNA reads TGTGCCAGCAGTGAGAGGGAGAGCGGCTACACCTTC.